This T cell receptor beta chain appears in the sequencing data of a study of CD4 T cells in relation to SARS-CoV-2 and coronaviruses. The unexposed donors gave CD4+ T cells in about 2010-2019, prior to COVID-19. Sequencing used immunoSEQ multiplex PCR; TCRdb keeps in-frame clones, though not all of them. The sample has about 64,000 clones, approximately 94% seen once. V was pared by 8 bases and J by 0 bases, with 11 bases between. This CDR3 spans 13 amino acids. Germline loops: CDR1 MNHEY, CDR2 SVGAGI. This receptor was taken from a human donor in good health. Specimen: naive CD4+ T cells from PBMCs. Subset specified: naive CD4+ T cells isolated by negative enrichment. The chain carries TRBV6-5 and TRBJ2-7; possibly TRBD1 for D (6 bases). The CDR3 DNA reads as TGTGCCAGCTACAGGGACAACTCCTACGAGCAGTACTTC. Residues: CASYRDNSYEQYF.